A selection of T cell receptor beta chains follows, all from one sample in a study of CD8 T cells in Susac syndrome. TCRdb processed the immunoSEQ multiplex PCR reads anew with MiXCR; each CDR3 protein has one entry. The table shows approximately 180,000 distinct CDR3 sequences, with 85% to 95% occurring only once. Sequencing was carried out using CD4+ T cells from PBMCs. These receptors all stem from a human donor with Susac syndrome. Both conserved end residues are part of each CDR3. Fields, in order: V gene, clone size, D gene, J gene, CDR3 DNA, CDR3 protein. A D gene is named only where the DNA matches it firmly. The listing skips clone size in some rows; elsewhere it reads once, few, many or a size class.

>TRBV20-1|NA|TRBD2|TRBJ2-3
TGCAGTGCTAGAGACAGCGGGAGTCTGCTAGATACGCAGTATTTT
CSARDSGSLLDTQYF
>TRBV20-1|once|NA|TRBJ2-5
TGCAGTGCCAAGGGGCCGGGAGAGACCCAGTACTTC
CSAKGPGETQYF
>TRBV6-5|NA|NA|TRBJ1-2
TGTGCCAGCAGACCCGGGGGGCTCTATGGCTACACCTTC
CASRPGGLYGYTF
>TRBV19|NA|NA|TRBJ2-7
TGTGCCAGTAGTATCCTAGGCGGGGACTCCTACGAGCAGTACTTC
CASSILGGDSYEQYF
>TRBV4-3|once|NA|TRBJ2-3
TGCGCCAGCAGCCCGTCTGTCGTAACAGATACGCAGTATTTT
CASSPSVVTDTQYF
>TRBV20-1|NA|NA|TRBJ1-1
TGCAGTGCTAGAAGGCCAGGGGCAACTAACACTGAAGCTTTCTTT
CSARRPGATNTEAFF
>TRBV21-1|NA|NA|TRBJ1-2
TGTGCCAGCAGCAAACGGCTGGGCAGGGGAAGCTATGGCTACACCTTC
CASSKRLGRGSYGYTF
>TRBV12-5|NA|NA|TRBJ2-7
TGTGCTAGTGGTTTGGTACGGTCCCCGCGGGACACCTCCTACGAGCAGTACTTC
CASGLVRSPRDTSYEQYF
>TRBV7-2|NA|TRBD1|TRBJ2-1
TGTGCCAGCAGCTCTCCTAGGGGGCGCAATGAGCAGTTCTTC
CASSSPRGRNEQFF
>TRBV11-2|NA|TRBD2|TRBJ2-2
TGTGCCAGCGGTCTATCCCTCGTCAGCGGGAGGTTAAACACCGGGGAGCTGTTTTTT
CASGLSLVSGRLNTGELFF
>TRBV20-1|NA|NA|TRBJ2-7
TGCAGTGCTAGAGTAGGCGGGACAGCCTCCTACGAGCAGTACTTC
CSARVGGTASYEQYF
>TRBV9|NA|NA|TRBJ2-1
TGTGCCAGCAGCGTATTCCCCGGGCTAAACAATGAGCAGTTCTTC
CASSVFPGLNNEQFF
>TRBV7-8|NA|TRBD2|TRBJ2-2
TGTGCCAGCAGCACTCGGGGGGACCCCCGCACCGGGGAGCTGTTTTTT
CASSTRGDPRTGELFF
>TRBV20-1|NA|NA|TRBJ1-5
TGCAGTGCTAGGAACCGGGACATTCAGCATTTT
CSARNRDIQHF
>TRBV27|NA|NA|TRBJ1-1
TGTGCCAGCACTCGGGACGGGGTAAACACTGAAGCTTTCTTT
CASTRDGVNTEAFF
>TRBV28|NA|TRBD2|TRBJ2-5
TGTGCTGCCGCAGCGGGGGCCACCAGCGAGACCCAGTACTTC
CAAAAGATSETQYF
>TRBV12-3/TRBV12-4|once|TRBD2|TRBJ2-7
TGTGCCAGCAGAAGAGCGGGGACGTTCTACGAGCAGTACTTC
CASRRAGTFYEQYF
>TRBV3-1|NA|NA|TRBJ2-6
TGTGCCAGCAGCCAAGAAATGGTTCCACTCCCTGGGGCCAACGTCCTGACTTTC
CASSQEMVPLPGANVLTF
>TRBV18|NA|NA|TRBJ2-5
TGTGCCAGCTCACCAATCCAGGGAATCGCGGAGACCCAGTACTTC
CASSPIQGIAETQYF
>TRBV4-1|NA|NA|TRBJ1-1
TGCGCCAGCAGCCAATGGACAGCGAACACTGAAGCTTTCTTT
CASSQWTANTEAFF
>TRBV25-1|NA|NA|TRBJ2-7
TGTGCCAGCAGTGACCACCGGGGTGGGCACGAGCAGTACTTC
CASSDHRGGHEQYF
>TRBV20-1|once|NA|TRBJ2-2
TGCAGTGCTAGAGTCGGGATGGGGGACACCGGGGAGCTGTTTTTT
CSARVGMGDTGELFF
>TRBV18|NA|NA|TRBJ1-1
TGTGCCAGCTCTGCTGGGACTATCGGCACTGAAGCTTTCTTT
CASSAGTIGTEAFF